The 4 T cell receptor beta chains below all came from one sample that was sequenced in a study of cytotoxic CD8 clonotypes in ibrutinib-treated CLL. Method: immunoSEQ multiplex PCR; TCRdb's copy keeps in-frame clones and lacks some. The sample includes about 330,000 clones, approximately 67% of them seen just once. Specimen: PBMCs, collected after 36 months of ibrutinib treatment. All receptors come from a human donor with chronic lymphocytic leukemia.

The chain combines TRBV15 with TRBJ1-3; tentative D call: TRBD1 (5 bases). The CDR3 runs to 16 residues. Germline V CDR1 and CDR2: LNHNV, YYDKDF (reference sequence). Trimming pared 4 bases from V and 3 bases from J, leaving 16 bases between. This CDR3 reads CATSTSPTGGGNTIYF. The CDR3 DNA reads as TGTGCCACCAGCACCTCACCCACGGGGGGTGGAAACACCATATATTTT.

The chain couples TRBV6-5 to TRBJ2-5; D is ambiguous. The CDR3 spans 13 residues. Germline-derived CDR1 and CDR2 are MNHEY and SVGAGI. Trimming stripped 3 bases from V and 5 bases from J, with 10 bases between. As DNA, the CDR3 is TGTGCCAGCAGTTATACCTCTAGGGAGACCCAGTACTTC. It codes for CASSYTSRETQYF.

Remarks on this clone: This sample also contains other DNA sequences that code for the same CDR3. V usage is TRBV11-2 and J usage is TRBJ1-1; TRBD1 is a possible D gene (5 bases). This CDR3 comprises 14 residues. The V and J ends lost 1 base and 1 base respectively, with 7 bases between them. Germline V gene data show CDR1 as SGHAT and CDR2 as FQNNGV. The CDR3 sequence is CASSLVGGNTEAFF. The CDR3, as DNA: TGTGCCAGCAGCTTAGTTGGGGGGAACACTGAAGCTTTCTTT.

The chain joins TRBV4-3 to TRBJ2-7; D is undetermined. V was pared by 3 bases and J by 3 bases, with 18 bases between. CDR3 length: 16 residues. Germline-derived CDR1 and CDR2 are LGHNA and YSLEER. The CDR3 DNA follows: TGCGCCAGCAGCCATGGCTGGCAGACGGCGTTCTACGAGCAGTACTTC. This codes for CASSHGWQTAFYEQYF.